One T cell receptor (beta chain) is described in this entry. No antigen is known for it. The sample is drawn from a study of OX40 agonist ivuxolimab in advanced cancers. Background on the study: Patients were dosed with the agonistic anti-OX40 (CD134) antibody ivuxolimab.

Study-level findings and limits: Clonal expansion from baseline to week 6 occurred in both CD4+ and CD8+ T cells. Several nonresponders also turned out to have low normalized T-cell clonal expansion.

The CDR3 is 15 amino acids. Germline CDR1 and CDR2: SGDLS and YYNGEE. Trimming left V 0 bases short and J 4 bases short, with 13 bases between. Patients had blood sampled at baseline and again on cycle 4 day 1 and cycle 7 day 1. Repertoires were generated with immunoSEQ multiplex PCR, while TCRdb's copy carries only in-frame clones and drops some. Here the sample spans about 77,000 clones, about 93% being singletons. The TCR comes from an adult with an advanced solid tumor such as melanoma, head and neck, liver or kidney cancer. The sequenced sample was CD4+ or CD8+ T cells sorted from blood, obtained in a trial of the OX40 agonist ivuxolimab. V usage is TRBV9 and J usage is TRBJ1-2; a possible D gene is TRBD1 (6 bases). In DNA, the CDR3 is TGTGCCAGCAGCGTAGCTAAGGACAGCTTCTATGGCTACACCTTC. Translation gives CASSVAKDSFYGYTF.